The 3 T cell receptor beta chains in this list originate from one sample, sequenced in a study of control samples from healthy donors and cancer patients (dated by TCRdb to 2018 to 2020). The library was built by means of the immunoSEQ multiplex PCR assay. In TCRdb, the immuneACCESS table is reduced to in-frame sequences with V and J assigned. These tables do not hold every clone; where another copy was compared, an unresolved V gene accounts for under half, and the others remain unexplained. A total of about 160,000 clones appear in this sample, approximately 94% of them only once. The ten largest clones add up to 12% to 15% of the sample. Sequenced sample: PBMCs. These receptors were taken from a man in his fifties or sixties with colorectal cancer.

The rearrangement links TRBV6-2 or TRBV6-3 to TRBJ2-3; 8 positions match TRBD2. The CDR3 is made up of 13 amino acids. The V and J ends lost 6 bases and 4 bases, in that order; junction bases with no gene match: 3. Germline loops: CDR1 MNHEY, CDR2 SVGEGT. CDR3: CASSPGGPDTQYF. The CDR3 nucleotides are TGTGCCAGCAGCCCGGGGGGGCCAGATACGCAGTATTTT.

This chain uses TRBV6-1 with TRBJ2-1; D is possibly TRBD1 or TRBD2 (5 bases each). CDR3 length: 16 residues. Germline V CDR1 and CDR2: MNHNS, SASEGT. Between the trimmed V and J ends, which lost 3 bases and 9 bases, there was a span of 21 bases. The CDR3 DNA sequence: TGTGCCAGCAGTGATTGGGGACCCGGTCGGGTGGGTGAGCAGTTCTTC. Residues: CASSDWGPGRVGEQFF.

The chain carries TRBV6-5 and TRBJ2-7, with unresolved D. The germline gives CDR1 MNHEY, CDR2 SVGAGI. This CDR3 region has 14 residues. The germline V and J ends were trimmed by 5 bases and 3 bases, with 14 bases remaining between them. CDR3 amino acids: CASSRASRDYEQYF. The CDR3 nucleotides read TGTGCCAGCAGTCGAGCTTCAAGGGACTACGAGCAGTACTTC.